The 14 T cell receptor beta chains presented below share a single source sample, sequenced in a study of T cells after somatic rescue of genetic block. Using immunoSEQ multiplex PCR, the repertoire was profiled, and TCRdb retains in-frame clones only, with some absent. The sample has fewer than 150,000 clones, just over 90% seen once. Sequencing input: peripheral blood mononuclear cells (PBMCs). The origin of the receptors is a woman under 30.

The rearrangement links TRBV27 to TRBJ1-4; D not resolved. Trimming took 5 bases from V and 7 from J, leaving 14 bases between them. CDR1 and CDR2 from the germline V gene are MNHEY and SMNVEV (reference sequence). The CDR3 contains 14 residues. The CDR3 DNA is TGTGCCAGCAGTCCCCGGGTTTGGGCTGAAAAACTGTTTTTT. It specifies CASSPRVWAEKLFF.

The chain employs TRBV7-3 and TRBJ2-5, with a weak D call TRBD2 (5 bases). CDR1 and CDR2 from the germline V gene are SGHTA and FQGTGA. V lost 5 bases to trimming and J lost 5 bases, with 21 bases between them. The length of the CDR3 is 16 residues. In nucleotides, the CDR3 is TGTGCCAGCAGCCGCCTATCGGGTTCTCCGGGGGAGACCCAGTACTTC. Its protein is CASSRLSGSPGETQYF. Drawing the rest from reference TRBV7-3 and TRBJ2-5, the complete variable domain is GAGVSQTPSNKVTEKGKYVELRCDPISGHTALYWYRQSLGQGPEFLIYFQGTGAADDSGLPNDRFFAVRPEGSVSTLKIQRTERGDSAVYLCASSRLSGSPGETQYFGPGTRLLVL.

This clone was observed once. CDR3 residues: CALLAGPDYGYTF. The CDR3 DNA sequence: TGTGCCCTACTGGCGGGGCCAGACTATGGCTACACCTTC. The chain uses TRBV28 and TRBJ1-2, with D possibly matching TRBD1 (5 bases). Trimming pared 11 bases from V and 3 bases from J, leaving 16 bases between. This CDR3 has 13 amino acids. Germline loops: CDR1 MDHEN, CDR2 SYDVKM.

This chain links TRBV28 with TRBJ1-3; 8 bases are a match to TRBD1. CDR1 and CDR2 from the germline V gene are MDHEN and SYDVKM. The CDR3 extends over 17 amino acids. V was clipped by 5 bases and J by 0 bases; unmatched bases: 9. The CDR3 loop is CASSPLDRGNSGNTIYF. CDR3 DNA sequence: TGTGCCAGCAGTCCCCTCGACAGGGGTAACTCTGGAAACACCATATATTTT.

The V call is TRBV6-1, the J call TRBJ1-1; a weak D match, TRBD1 (6 bases). V lost 5 bases and J 5 bases, leaving 18 bases between the germline ends. CDR3 length: 15 amino acids. Looked up from germline, CDR1 is MNHNS and CDR2 is SASEGT. As DNA, the CDR3 is TGTGCCAGCAGTTTAAGCGCAGGGGCGATTACTGAAGCTTTCTTT. It yields the protein CASSLSAGAITEAFF.

This clone turned up a few times. This chain uses TRBV7-3 with TRBJ1-1; D remains ambiguous. The V end was cut by 5 bases, the J end by 0 bases, with 7 bases between. This CDR3 has 13 amino acids. Germline V CDR1 and CDR2: SGHTA, FQGTGA. CDR3 loop: CASSGGVNTEAFF. CDR3 DNA sequence: TGTGCCAGCAGCGGTGGAGTGAACACTGAAGCTTTCTTT.

This clone was counted a single time. CDR3 amino acids: CASRYTGAEGYTF. The DNA of the CDR3 is TGTGCCAGCAGGTATACAGGGGCTGAGGGCTACACCTTC. The J gene is TRBJ1-2, the V gene TRBV6-6, with TRBD1 identical over 7 bases. Trimming at V came to 6 bases and at J to 8 bases, leaving 9 bases not matched to a gene. The germline V gene encodes CDR1 MNHNY and CDR2 SVGAGI (reference sequence). This CDR3 region has 13 residues.

The V call is TRBV6-5, the J call TRBJ2-5; D is undetermined. Germline V gene sequence: CDR1 MNHEY, CDR2 SVGAGI. There are 13 residues in the CDR3. The V and J ends lost 0 bases and 5 bases respectively, with 7 bases between them. This chain's CDR3 is CASSYSSRETQYF. In DNA, the CDR3 is TGTGCCAGCAGTTACTCTAGCCGGGAGACCCAGTACTTC.

The chain carries TRBV5-1 and TRBJ2-7, with 10 bases identical to TRBD1. Germline V gives CDR1 SGHRS, CDR2 YFSETQ. V was pared by 0 bases and J by 4 bases, with 1 base of the junction left unmatched. The CDR3 consists of 14 residues. The CDR3 loop is CASSLVDRGYEQYF. The CDR3 nucleotides are TGCGCCAGCAGCTTGGTGGACAGGGGGTACGAGCAGTACTTC.

V gene TRBV4-2 combines with J gene TRBJ2-7; either TRBD1 or TRBD2 may fit D (5 bases each). Germline values: CDR1 LGHNA, CDR2 YNFKEQ. This CDR3 spans 15 amino acids. Between the trimmed V and J ends, which lost 4 bases and 3 bases, there was a span of 16 bases. CDR3 in amino acids: CASSRTDRDLYEQYF. In DNA, the CDR3 is TGTGCCAGCAGCCGGACCGATAGGGACCTCTACGAGCAGTACTTC.

The chain combines TRBV7-6 with TRBJ1-5; no firm D call. Germline lookup yields CDR1 SGHVS and CDR2 FNYEAQ. The V end lost 6 bases, the J end lost 5 bases, and 11 bases lay between the germline ends. The CDR3 spans 13 residues. CDR3 in amino acids: CASSRQPDQPQHF. CDR3 DNA sequence: TGTGCCAGCAGTAGGCAGCCTGATCAGCCCCAGCATTTT.

This chain joins TRBV18 and TRBJ1-1, with TRBD1 matching 8 bases. CDR3 size: 16 residues. The germline gives CDR1 KGHSH, CDR2 LQKENI. V lost 1 base to trimming and J lost 4 bases; unmatched junction nucleotides: 8. In nucleotides, the CDR3 is TGTGCCAGCTCACCACAAAAGGACAGGGCTTCCACTGAAGCTTTCTTT. It encodes CASSPQKDRASTEAFF.

This chain links TRBV4-3 with TRBJ2-7, with TRBD2 matching 8 bases. Germline-derived CDR1 and CDR2 are LGHNA and YSLEER. J lost 3 bases, V lost 1 base, and 5 bases had no gene match. The CDR3 spans 15 residues. In DNA form, the CDR3 reads TGCGCCAGCAGCCAAGCCGGGGGGGCGGTCTACGAGCAGTACTTC. Protein sequence: CASSQAGGAVYEQYF.

This chain connects TRBV27 to TRBJ1-2; D unresolved. In germline, CDR1 is MNHEY, CDR2 SMNVEV (reference sequence). The CDR3 consists of 14 residues. V lost 6 bases and J 8 bases, leaving 19 bases between the germline ends. The CDR3 DNA sequence: TGTGCCAGCAGCTCCTTGGAAAGGAGAGGCGGCTACACCTTC. Its translation is CASSSLERRGGYTF.